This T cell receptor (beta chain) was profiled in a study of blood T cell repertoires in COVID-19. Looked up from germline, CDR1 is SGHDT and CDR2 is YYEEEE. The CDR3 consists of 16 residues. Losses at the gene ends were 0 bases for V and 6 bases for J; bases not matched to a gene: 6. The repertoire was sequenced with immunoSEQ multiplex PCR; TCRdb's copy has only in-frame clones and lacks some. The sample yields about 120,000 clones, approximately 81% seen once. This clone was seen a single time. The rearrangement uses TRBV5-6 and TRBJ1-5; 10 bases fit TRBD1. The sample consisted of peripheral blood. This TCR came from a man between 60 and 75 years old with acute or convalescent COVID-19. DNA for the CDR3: TGTGCCAGCAGCTTGGAGACAGGGGGCGCAGGTCAGCCCCAGCATTTT. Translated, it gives CASSLETGGAGQPQHF.